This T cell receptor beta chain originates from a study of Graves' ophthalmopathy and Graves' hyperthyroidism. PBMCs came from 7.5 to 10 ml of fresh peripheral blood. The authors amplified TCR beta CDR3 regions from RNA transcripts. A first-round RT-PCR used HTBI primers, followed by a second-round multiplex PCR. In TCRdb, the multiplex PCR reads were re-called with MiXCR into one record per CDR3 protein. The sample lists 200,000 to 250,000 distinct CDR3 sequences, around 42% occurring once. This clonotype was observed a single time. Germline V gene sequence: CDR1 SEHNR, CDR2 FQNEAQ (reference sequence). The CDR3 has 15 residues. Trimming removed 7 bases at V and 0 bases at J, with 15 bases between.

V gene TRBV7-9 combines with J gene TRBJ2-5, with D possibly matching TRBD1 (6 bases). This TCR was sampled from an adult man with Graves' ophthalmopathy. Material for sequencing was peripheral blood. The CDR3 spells CASNPGTTYQETQYF. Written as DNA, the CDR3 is TGTGCCAGCAACCCCGGGACAACGTACCAAGAGACCCAGTACTTC.